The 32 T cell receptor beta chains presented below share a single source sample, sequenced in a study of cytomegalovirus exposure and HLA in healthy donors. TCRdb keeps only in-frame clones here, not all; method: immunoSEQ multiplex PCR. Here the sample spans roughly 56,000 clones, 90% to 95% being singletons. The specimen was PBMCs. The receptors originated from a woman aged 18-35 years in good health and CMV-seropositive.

The CDR3 nucleotides are TGTGCCAGCAGTGAAAGGGGGCTGAGCAATCAGCCCCAGCATTTT. Protein sequence: CASSERGLSNQPQHF. This chain uses TRBV6-1 with TRBJ1-5; the match to TRBD1 covers 7 bases. CDR3 length: 15 residues. The J segment lost 1 base and the V segment lost 2 bases, leaving 2 bases of the junction unmatched. The germline V gene has CDR1 MNHNS and CDR2 SASEGT.

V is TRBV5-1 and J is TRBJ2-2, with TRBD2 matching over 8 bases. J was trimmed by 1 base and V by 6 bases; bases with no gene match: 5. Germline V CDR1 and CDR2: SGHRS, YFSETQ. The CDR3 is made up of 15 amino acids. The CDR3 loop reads CASIRSGENTGELFF. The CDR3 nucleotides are TGCGCCAGCATTCGTAGCGGGGAGAACACCGGGGAGCTGTTTTTT. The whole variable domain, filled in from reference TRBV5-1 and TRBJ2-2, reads KAGVTQTPRYLIKTRGQQVTLSCSPISGHRSVSWYQQTPGQGLQFLFEYFSETQRNKGNFPGRFSGRQFSNSRSEMNVSTLELGDSALYLCASIRSGENTGELFFGEGSRLTVL.

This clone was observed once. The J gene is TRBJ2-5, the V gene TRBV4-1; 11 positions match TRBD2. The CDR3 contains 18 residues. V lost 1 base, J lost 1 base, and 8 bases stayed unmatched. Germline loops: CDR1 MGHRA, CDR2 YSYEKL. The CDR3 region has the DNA TGCGCCAGCAGCCAAGGAGAAAGACTAGCGGGGACCCAAGAGACCCAGTACTTC. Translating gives CASSQGERLAGTQETQYF.

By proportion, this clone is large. The chain's CDR3 is CASSIDFSTGGRQPQHF. CDR3 coding DNA: TGTGCCAGTAGTATAGATTTCTCGACAGGGGGTAGACAGCCCCAGCATTTT. J is TRBJ1-5 and V is TRBV19; the match to TRBD1 covers 9 bases. CDR3 length: 17 amino acids. From germline, CDR1 is LNHDA and CDR2 SQIVND (reference sequence). J was trimmed by 7 bases and V by 0 bases; bases with no gene match: 10.

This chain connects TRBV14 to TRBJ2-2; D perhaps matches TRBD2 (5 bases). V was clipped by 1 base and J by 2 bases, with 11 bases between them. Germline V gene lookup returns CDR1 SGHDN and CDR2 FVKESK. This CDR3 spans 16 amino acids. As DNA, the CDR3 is TGTGCCAGCAGCCAAGTGAGGGCCACAAACACCGGGGAGCTGTTTTTT. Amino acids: CASSQVRATNTGELFF.

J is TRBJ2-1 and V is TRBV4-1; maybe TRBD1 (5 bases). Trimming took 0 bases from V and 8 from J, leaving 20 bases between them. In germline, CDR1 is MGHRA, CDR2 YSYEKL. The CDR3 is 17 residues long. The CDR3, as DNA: TGCGCCAGCAGCCAAGACAGAAGGAAAGGGGCTTTAGATGAGCAGTTCTTC. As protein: CASSQDRRKGALDEQFF.

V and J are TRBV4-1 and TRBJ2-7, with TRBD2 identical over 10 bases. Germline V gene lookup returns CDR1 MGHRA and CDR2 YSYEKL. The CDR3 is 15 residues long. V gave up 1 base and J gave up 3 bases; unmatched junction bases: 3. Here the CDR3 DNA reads TGCGCCAGCAGCCAAGCGTCTAGCGGGGGCTACGAGCAGTACTTC. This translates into CASSQASSGGYEQYF.

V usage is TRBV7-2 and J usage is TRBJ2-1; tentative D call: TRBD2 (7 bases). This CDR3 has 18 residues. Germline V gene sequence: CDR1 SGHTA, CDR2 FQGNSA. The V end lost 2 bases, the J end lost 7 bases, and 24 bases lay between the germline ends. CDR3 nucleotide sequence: TGTGCCAGCAGCTTATTTCCCCGTGGGGGGGCCTACCGAAATGAGCAGTTCTTC. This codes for CASSLFPRGGAYRNEQFF.

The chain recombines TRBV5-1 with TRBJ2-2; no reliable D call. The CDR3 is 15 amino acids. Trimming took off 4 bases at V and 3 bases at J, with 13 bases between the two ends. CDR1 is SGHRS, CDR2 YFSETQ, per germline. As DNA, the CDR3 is TGCGCCAGCAGCCTGGGAAGTCGGGACACCGGGGAGCTGTTTTTT. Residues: CASSLGSRDTGELFF.

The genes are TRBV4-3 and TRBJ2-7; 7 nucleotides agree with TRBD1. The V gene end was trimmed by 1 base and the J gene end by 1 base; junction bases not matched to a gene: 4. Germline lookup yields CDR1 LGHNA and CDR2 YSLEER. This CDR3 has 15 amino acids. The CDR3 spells CASSQGQGVSYEQYF. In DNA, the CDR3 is TGCGCCAGCAGCCAAGGTCAGGGGGTTTCCTACGAGCAGTACTTC.

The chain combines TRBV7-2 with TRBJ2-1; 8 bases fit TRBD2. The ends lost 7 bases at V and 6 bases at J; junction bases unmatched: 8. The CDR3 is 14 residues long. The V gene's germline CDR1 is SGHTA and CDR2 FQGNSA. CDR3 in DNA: TGTGCCAGCATACCGGGACTAGGAATCAATGAGCAGTTCTTC. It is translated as CASIPGLGINEQFF.

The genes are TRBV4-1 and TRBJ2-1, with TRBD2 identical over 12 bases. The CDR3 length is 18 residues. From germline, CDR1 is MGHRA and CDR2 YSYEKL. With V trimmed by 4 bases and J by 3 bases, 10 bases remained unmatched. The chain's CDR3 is CASSRIRTSGDRYNEQFF. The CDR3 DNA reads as TGCGCCAGCAGCCGGATCAGGACTAGCGGGGACCGCTACAATGAGCAGTTCTTC.

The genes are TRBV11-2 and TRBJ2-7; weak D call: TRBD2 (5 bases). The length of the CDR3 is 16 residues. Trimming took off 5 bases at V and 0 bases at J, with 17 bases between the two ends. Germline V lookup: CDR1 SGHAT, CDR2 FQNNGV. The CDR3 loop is CASSPQNSGSSYEQYF. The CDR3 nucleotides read TGTGCCAGCAGCCCTCAAAACAGTGGGAGCTCCTACGAGCAGTACTTC.

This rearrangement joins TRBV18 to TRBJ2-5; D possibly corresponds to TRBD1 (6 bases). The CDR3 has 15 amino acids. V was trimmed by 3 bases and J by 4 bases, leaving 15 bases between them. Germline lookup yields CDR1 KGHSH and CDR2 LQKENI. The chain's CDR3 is CASSPTEGVRETQYF. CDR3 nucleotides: TGTGCCAGCTCACCCACAGAGGGGGTAAGAGAGACCCAGTACTTC.

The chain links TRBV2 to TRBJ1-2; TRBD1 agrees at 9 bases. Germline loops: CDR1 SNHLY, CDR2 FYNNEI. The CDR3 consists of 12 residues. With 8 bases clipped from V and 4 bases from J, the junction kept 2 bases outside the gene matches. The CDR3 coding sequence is TGTGCCAGCCTACAGGGGGCCTATGGCTACACCTTC. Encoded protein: CASLQGAYGYTF.

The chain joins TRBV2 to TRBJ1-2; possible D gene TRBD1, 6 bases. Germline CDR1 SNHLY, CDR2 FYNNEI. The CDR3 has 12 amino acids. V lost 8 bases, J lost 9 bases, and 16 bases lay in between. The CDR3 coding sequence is TGTGCCAGCCCAGTGGACAGCCGTAGCTACACCTTC. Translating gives CASPVDSRSYTF.

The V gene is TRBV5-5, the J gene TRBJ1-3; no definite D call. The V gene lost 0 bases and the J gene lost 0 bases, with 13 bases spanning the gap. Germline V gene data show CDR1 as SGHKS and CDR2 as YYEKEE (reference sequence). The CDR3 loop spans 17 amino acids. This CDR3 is CASSLGTETNSGNTIYF. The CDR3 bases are TGTGCCAGCAGCTTGGGTACAGAGACAAACTCTGGAAACACCATATATTTT.

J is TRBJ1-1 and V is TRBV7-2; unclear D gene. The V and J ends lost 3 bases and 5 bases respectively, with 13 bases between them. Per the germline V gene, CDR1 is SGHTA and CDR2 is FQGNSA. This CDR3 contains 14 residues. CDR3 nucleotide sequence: TGTGCCAGCAGCTTCGGTGTCTCGGGGACTGAAGCTTTCTTT. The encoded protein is CASSFGVSGTEAFF. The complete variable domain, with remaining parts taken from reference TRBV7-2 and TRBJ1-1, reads GAGVSQSPSNKVTEKGKDVELRCDPISGHTALYWYRQSLGQGLEFLIYFQGNSAPDKSGLPSDRFSAERTGGSVSTLTIQRTQQEDSAVYLCASSFGVSGTEAFFGQGTRLTVV.

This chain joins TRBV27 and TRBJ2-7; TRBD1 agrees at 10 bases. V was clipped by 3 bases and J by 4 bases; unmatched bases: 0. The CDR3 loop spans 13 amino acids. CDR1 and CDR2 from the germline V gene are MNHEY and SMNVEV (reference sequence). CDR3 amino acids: CASSLDRGYEQYF. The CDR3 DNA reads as TGTGCCAGCAGTTTGGACAGGGGGTACGAGCAGTACTTC.

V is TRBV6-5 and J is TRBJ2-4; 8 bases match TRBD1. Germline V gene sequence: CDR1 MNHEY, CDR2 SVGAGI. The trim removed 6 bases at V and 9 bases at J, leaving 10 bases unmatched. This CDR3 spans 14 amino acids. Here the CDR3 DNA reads TGTGCCAGCAGAACCGACAGGGGCGCAAGCATTCAGTACTTC. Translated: CASRTDRGASIQYF.

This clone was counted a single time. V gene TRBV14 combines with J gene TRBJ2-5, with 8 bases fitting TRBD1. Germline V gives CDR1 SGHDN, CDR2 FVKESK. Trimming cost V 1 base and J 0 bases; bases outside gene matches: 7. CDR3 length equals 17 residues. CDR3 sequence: CASSQVMTGDYQETQYF. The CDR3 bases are TGTGCCAGCAGCCAAGTCATGACAGGGGACTACCAAGAGACCCAGTACTTC.

CDR3 amino acids: CASSGDRSFGRGGYTF. DNA for the CDR3: TGTGCCAGCAGTGGGGACAGATCTTTCGGGAGGGGTGGCTACACCTTC. The chain links TRBV27 to TRBJ1-2, with 7 bases matching TRBD1. This CDR3 contains 16 residues. The V segment lost 5 bases and the J segment 7 bases; nucleotides outside the gene matches: 16. The germline V gene has CDR1 MNHEY and CDR2 SMNVEV (reference sequence).

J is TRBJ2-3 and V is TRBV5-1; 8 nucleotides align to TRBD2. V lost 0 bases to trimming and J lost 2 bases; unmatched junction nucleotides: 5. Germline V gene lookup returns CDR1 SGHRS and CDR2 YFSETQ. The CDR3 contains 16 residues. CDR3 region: CASSLAGGGNTDTQYF. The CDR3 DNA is TGCGCCAGCAGCTTGGCCGGCGGGGGGAACACAGATACGCAGTATTTT. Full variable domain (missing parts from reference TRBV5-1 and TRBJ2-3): KAGVTQTPRYLIKTRGQQVTLSCSPISGHRSVSWYQQTPGQGLQFLFEYFSETQRNKGNFPGRFSGRQFSNSRSEMNVSTLELGDSALYLCASSLAGGGNTDTQYFGPGTRLTVL.

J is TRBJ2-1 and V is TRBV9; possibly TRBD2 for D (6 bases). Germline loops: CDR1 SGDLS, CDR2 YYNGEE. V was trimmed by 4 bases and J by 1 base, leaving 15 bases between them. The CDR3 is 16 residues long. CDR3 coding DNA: TGTGCCAGCAGCCGGGGAGGTCTAAGATCCTACAATGAGCAGTTCTTC. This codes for CASSRGGLRSYNEQFF.

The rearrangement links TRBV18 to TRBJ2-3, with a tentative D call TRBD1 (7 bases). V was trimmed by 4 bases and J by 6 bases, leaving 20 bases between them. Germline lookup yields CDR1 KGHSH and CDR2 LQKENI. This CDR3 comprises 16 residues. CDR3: CASSRRTTQGVDTQYF. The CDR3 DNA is TGTGCCAGCTCACGCAGGACTACCCAGGGGGTGGATACGCAGTATTTT.

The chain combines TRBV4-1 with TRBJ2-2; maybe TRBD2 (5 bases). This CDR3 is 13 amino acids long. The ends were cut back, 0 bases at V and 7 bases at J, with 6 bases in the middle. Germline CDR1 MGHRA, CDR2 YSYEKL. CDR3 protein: CASSQEGVGELFF. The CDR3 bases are TGCGCCAGCAGCCAAGAGGGAGTCGGGGAGCTGTTTTTT.

The CDR3 loop reads CASRISGGVYNEQFF. DNA for the CDR3: TGTGCCAGCCGCATCAGCGGGGGGGTATACAATGAGCAGTTCTTC. This sequence joins TRBV18 and TRBJ2-1; 10 nucleotides align to TRBD2. The V gene's germline CDR1 is KGHSH and CDR2 LQKENI. V gave up 8 bases and J gave up 4 bases; unmatched junction bases: 8. The CDR3 is 15 amino acids.

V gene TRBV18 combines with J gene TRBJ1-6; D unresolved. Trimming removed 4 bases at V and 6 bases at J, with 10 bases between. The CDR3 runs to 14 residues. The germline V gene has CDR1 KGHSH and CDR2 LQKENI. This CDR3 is CASSLLDFNSPLHF. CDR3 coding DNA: TGTGCCAGCTCACTCTTAGACTTTAATTCACCCCTCCACTTT. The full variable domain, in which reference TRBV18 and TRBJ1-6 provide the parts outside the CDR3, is NAGVMQNPRHLVRRRGQEARLRCSPMKGHSHVYWYRQLPEEGLKFMVYLQKENIIDESGMPKERFSAEFPKEGPSILRIQQVVRGDSAAYFCASSLLDFNSPLHFGNGTRLTVT.

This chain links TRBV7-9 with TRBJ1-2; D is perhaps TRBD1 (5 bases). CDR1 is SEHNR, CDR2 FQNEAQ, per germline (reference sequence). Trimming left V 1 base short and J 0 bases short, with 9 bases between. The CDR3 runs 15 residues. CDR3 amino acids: CASSLGGAANYGYTF. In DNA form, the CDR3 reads TGTGCCAGCAGCTTAGGCGGGGCCGCTAACTATGGCTACACCTTC.

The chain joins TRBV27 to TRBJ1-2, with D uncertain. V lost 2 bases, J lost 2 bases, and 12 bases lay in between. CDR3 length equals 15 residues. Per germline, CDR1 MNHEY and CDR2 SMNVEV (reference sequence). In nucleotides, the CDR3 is TGTGCCAGCAGTTTAGTAGGCCTGACAAACTATGGCTACACCTTC. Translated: CASSLVGLTNYGYTF.

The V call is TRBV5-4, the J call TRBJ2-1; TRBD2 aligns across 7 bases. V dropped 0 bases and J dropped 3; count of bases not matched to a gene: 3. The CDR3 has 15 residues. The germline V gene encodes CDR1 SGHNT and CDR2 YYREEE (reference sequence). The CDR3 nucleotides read TGTGCCAGCAGCTTGGGGCTAGCGGTCTACAATGAGCAGTTCTTC. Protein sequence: CASSLGLAVYNEQFF.

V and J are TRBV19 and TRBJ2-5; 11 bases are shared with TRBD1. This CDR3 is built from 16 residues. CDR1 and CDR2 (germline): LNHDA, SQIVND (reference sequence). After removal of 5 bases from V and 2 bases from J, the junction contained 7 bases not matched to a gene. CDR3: CASSSPRDRGQETQYF. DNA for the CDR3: TGTGCCAGTAGTTCGCCCCGGGACAGGGGGCAAGAGACCCAGTACTTC. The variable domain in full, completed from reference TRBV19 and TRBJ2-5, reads DGGITQSPKYLFRKEGQNVTLSCEQNLNHDAMYWYRQDPGQGLRLIYYSQIVNDFQKGDIAEGYSVSREKKESFPLTVTSAQKNPTAFYLCASSSPRDRGQETQYFGPGTRLLVL.